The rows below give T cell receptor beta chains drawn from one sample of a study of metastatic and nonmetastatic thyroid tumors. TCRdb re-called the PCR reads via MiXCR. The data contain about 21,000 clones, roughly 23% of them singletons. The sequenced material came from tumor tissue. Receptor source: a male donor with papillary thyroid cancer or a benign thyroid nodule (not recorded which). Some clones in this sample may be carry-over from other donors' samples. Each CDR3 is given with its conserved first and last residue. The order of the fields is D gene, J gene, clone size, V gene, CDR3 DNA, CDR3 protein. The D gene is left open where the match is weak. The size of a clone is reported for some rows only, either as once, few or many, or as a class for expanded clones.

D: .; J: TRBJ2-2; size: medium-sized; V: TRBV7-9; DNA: TGTGCCAGCAGCTTAGGGCTATTGAACACCGGGGAGCTGTTTTTT; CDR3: CASSLGLLNTGELFF
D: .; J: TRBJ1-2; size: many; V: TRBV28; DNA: TGTGCCAGCAAGGGAGTTGGCTACACCTTC; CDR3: CASKGVGYTF
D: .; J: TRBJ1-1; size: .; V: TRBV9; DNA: TGTGCCAGCAGCGCGGAGGGTAAGACTGAAGCTTTCTTT; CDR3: CASSAEGKTEAFF
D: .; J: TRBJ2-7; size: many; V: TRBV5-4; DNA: TGTGCCAGCAGCTTGTGGGGAGGTGGGGACGAGCAGTACTTC; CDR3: CASSLWGGGDEQYF
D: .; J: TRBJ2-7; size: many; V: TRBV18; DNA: TGTGCCAGCTCACTCGGGGAGGATTACTACGAGCAGTACTTC; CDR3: CASSLGEDYYEQYF
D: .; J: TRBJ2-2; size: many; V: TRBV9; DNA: TGTGCCAGCAGCGTAGAGGCAGCGAACACCGGGGAGCTGTTTTTT; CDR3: CASSVEAANTGELFF
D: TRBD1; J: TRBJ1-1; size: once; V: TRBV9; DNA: TGTGCCAGCAGCGTAGAAGGACAGGGGGCGTTTTCTGAAGCTTTCTTT; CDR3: CASSVEGQGAFSEAFF
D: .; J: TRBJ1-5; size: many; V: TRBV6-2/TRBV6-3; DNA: TGTGCCGGCACCGACTCCCCTAATCAGCCCCAGCATTTT; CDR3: CAGTDSPNQPQHF
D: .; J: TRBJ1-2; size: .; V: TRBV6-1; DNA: TGTGCCAGCAGTCCAGCCTCCGGAAGGGTACATGGCTACACCTTC; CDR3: CASSPASGRVHGYTF
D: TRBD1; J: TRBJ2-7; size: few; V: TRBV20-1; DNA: TGCAGTGCTAGAGATCCTCTCGGACAGGGGGCGGGGGAGCAGTACTTC; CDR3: CSARDPLGQGAGEQYF
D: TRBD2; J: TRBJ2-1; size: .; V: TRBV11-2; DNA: TGTGCCAGCAGCCCGGCCCCGGCGGGAGGCTACAATGAGCAGTTCTTC; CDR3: CASSPAPAGGYNEQFF
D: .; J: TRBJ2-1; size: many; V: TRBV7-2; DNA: TGTGCCAGCAGCTTATTTCGGGAGACCTACAATGAGCAGTTCTTC; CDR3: CASSLFRETYNEQFF
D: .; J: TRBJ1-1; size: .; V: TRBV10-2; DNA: TGCGCCAGCAGTGAGGACTGGATGAACACTGAAGCTTTCTTT; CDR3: CASSEDWMNTEAFF
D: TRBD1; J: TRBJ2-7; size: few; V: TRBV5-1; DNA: TGCGCCAGCAGCTTGGCCCTGGGACAGTTATCCTACGAGCAGTACTTC; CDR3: CASSLALGQLSYEQYF
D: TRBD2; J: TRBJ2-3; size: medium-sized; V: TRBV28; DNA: TGTGCCAGCAGTACCCCCCTTTCCCGGGAGGGGCAAGATACGCAGTATTTT; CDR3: CASSTPLSREGQDTQYF
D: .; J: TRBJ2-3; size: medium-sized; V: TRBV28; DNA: TGTGCCAGCGGGGGCAGGACACATACAGATACGCAGTATTTT; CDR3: CASGGRTHTDTQYF
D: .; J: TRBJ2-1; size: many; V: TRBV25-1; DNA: TGTGCCAGCAGTGAAGGGTCCAGGGGTTTGGAGAATGAGCAGTTCTTC; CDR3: CASSEGSRGLENEQFF
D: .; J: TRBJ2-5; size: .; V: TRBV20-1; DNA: TGCAGTTCTACTAGACTATCGGGACTGTGGGGAGAGACCCAGTACTTC; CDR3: CSSTRLSGLWGETQYF
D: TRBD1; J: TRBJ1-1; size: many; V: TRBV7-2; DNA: TGTGCCAGCACCCTAACGACAGGGGGCCAAGCTTTCTTT; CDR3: CASTLTTGGQAFF
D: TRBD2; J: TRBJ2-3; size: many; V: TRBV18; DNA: TGTGCCAGCTCACCCCCTAGCGGGAGGGCAGATACGCAGTATTTT; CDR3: CASSPPSGRADTQYF
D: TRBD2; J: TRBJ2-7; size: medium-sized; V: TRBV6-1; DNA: TGTGCCAGCAGTGAAGTCAGGACTAGCGGCTCCTACGAGCAGTACTTC; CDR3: CASSEVRTSGSYEQYF
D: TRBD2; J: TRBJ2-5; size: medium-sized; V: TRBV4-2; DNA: TGTGCCAGCAGCCAAGATTTGGCTAGCGGATTCCGAGGGGAGACCCAGTACTTC; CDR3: CASSQDLASGFRGETQYF
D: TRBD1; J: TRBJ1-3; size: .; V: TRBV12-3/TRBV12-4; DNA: TGTGCCAGGAGTTTAAGACAGGGAAACACCATATTTTTT; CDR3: CARSLRQGNTIFF
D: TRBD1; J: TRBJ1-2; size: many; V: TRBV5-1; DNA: TGCGCCAGCACCGCGTCTTTTACCGGGACAGGGAACTATGGCTACACCTTC; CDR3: CASTASFTGTGNYGYTF
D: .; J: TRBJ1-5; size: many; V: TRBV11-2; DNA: TGTGCCAGCAGCTTAGCAGGGTATGGCAATCAGCCCCAGCATTTT; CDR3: CASSLAGYGNQPQHF
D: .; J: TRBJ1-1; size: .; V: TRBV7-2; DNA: TGTGCCAGCAGCAGCAGGGTCAGGCGGGCTGAATCTTTCTTT; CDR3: CASSSRVRRAESFF
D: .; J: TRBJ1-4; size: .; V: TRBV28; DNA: TGTGCCAGCAGGTCACGGTGGTTTGGTCAAAAACTGTTTTTT; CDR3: CASRSRWFGQKLFF
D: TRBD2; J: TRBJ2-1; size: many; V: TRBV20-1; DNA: TGCAGTGCTAGGAGCGGGAGGGCCGGAAATGAGCAGTTCTTC; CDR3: CSARSGRAGNEQFF
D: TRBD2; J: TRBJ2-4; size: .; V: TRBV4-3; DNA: TGCGCCAGCAGCGACACCGGGACTAGTTGGGACATTCAGAACTTC; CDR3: CASSDTGTSWDIQNF